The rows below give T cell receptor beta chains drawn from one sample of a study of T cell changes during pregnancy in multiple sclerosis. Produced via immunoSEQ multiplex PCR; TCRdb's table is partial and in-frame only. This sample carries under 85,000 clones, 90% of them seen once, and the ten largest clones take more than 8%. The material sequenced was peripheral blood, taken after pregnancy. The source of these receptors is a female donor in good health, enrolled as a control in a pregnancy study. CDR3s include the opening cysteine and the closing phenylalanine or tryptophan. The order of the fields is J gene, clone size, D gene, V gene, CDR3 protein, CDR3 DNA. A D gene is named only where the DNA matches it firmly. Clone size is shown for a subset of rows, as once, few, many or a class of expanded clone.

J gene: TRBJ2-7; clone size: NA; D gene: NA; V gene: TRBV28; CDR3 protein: CASGTGGVRYEQYF; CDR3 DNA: TGTGCCAGCGGGACGGGGGGCGTTCGGTACGAGCAGTACTTC
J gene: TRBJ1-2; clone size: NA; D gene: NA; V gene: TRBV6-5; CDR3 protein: CASSYYTGTGYTF; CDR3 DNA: TGTGCCAGCAGTTACTATACAGGGACCGGCTACACCTTC
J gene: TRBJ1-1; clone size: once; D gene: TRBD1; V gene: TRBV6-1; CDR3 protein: CASSERGTGGTEAFF; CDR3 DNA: TGTGCCAGCAGTGAAAGAGGAACAGGGGGCACTGAAGCTTTCTTT
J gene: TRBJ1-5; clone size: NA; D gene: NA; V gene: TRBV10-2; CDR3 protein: CASSQSNQPQHF; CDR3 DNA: TGCGCCAGCAGCCAAAGCAATCAGCCCCAGCATTTT
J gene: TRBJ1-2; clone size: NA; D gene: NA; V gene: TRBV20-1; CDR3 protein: CSARQNYGYTF; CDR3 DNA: TGCAGTGCTCGACAGAACTATGGCTACACCTTC
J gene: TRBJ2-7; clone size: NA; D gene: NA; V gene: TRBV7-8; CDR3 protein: CASSPSTDSYEQYF; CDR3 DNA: TGTGCCAGCAGCCCATCGACAGACTCCTACGAGCAGTACTTC
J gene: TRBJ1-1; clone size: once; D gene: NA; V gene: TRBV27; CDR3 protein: CASSLAGPNTEAFF; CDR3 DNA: TGTGCCAGCAGTTTAGCGGGGCCCAACACTGAAGCTTTCTTT
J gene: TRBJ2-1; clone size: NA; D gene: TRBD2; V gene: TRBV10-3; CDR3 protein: CAMASGRASDEQFF; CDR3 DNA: TGTGCCATGGCTAGCGGGAGGGCCAGCGATGAGCAGTTCTTC
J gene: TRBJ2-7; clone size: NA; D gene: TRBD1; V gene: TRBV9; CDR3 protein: CASSGDRGQYF; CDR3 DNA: TGTGCCAGCAGCGGGGACAGGGGGCAGTACTTC
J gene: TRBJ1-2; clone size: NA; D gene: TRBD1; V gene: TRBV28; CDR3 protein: CASSLTRGQGAYGYTF; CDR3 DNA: TGTGCCAGCAGTTTAACGAGGGGACAGGGGGCCTATGGCTACACCTTC
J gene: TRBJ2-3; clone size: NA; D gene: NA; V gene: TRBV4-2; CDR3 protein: CASSPRDSGHTQYF; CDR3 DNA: TGTGCCAGCAGCCCACGGGATTCGGGTCATACGCAGTATTTT
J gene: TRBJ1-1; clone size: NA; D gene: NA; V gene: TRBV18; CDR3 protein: CASSPLRDKNTEAFF; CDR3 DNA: TGTGCCAGCTCACCGCTAAGGGACAAGAACACTGAAGCTTTCTTT
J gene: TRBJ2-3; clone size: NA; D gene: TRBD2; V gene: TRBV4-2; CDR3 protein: CASSRTGGEADTQYF; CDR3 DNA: TGTGCCAGCAGCCGGACCGGGGGGGAGGCAGATACGCAGTATTTT
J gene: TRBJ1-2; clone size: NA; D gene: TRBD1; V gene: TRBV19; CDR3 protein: CASSRTGVYGYTF; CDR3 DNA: TGTGCCAGTAGTAGGACAGGGGTGTATGGCTACACCTTC
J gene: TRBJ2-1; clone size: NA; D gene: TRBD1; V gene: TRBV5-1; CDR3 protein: CASSLGQGFNEQFF; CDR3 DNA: TGCGCCAGCAGCTTGGGACAGGGCTTTAATGAGCAGTTCTTC
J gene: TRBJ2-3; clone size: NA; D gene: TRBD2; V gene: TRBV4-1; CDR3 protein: CASSPRTSGGADTQYF; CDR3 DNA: TGCGCCAGCAGCCCCCGAACTAGCGGGGGGGCGGATACGCAGTATTTT
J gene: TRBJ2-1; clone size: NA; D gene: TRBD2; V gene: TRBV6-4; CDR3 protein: CASSARGLAGGPSEQFF; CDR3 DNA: TGTGCCAGCAGTGCCAGAGGACTAGCGGGGGGGCCTAGTGAGCAGTTCTTC
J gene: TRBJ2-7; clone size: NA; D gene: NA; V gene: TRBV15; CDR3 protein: CATSRDPGAEQYF; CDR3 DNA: TGTGCCACCAGCAGAGATCCCGGAGCCGAGCAGTACTTC
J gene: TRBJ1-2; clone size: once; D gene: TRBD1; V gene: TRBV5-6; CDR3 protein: CASSSIPPGTGGRKDGYTF; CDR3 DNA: TGTGCCAGCAGCTCGATTCCTCCCGGGACAGGGGGCAGGAAGGATGGCTACACCTTC
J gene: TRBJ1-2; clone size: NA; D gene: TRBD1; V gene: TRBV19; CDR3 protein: CASSITAGQGSYGYTF; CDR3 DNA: TGTGCCAGTAGTATTACTGCGGGACAGGGAAGCTATGGCTACACCTTC
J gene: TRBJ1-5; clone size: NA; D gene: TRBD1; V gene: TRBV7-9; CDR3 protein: CASSLGTGDNQPQHF; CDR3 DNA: TGTGCCAGCAGCCTTGGGACAGGAGACAATCAGCCCCAGCATTTT
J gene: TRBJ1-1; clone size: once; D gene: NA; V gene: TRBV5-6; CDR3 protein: CASSLVPSGLGTEAFF; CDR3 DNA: TGTGCCAGCAGCTTGGTTCCGTCAGGGCTTGGAACTGAAGCTTTCTTT
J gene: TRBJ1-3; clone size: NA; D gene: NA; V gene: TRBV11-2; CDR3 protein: CASSLSRVGAGNTIYF; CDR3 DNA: TGTGCCAGCAGCTTAAGTAGGGTAGGGGCTGGAAACACCATATATTTT
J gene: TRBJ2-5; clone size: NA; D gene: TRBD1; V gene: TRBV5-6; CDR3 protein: CASREGQGIEETQYF; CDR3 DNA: TGTGCCAGCAGGGAAGGACAGGGGATTGAAGAGACCCAGTACTTC
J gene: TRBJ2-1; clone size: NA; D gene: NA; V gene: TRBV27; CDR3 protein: CASSRGLIYNEQFF; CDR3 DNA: TGTGCCAGCAGTCGGGGACTTATCTACAATGAGCAGTTCTTC
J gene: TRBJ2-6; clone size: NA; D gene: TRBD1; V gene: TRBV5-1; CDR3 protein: CASSLNLAGTVSSGANVLTF; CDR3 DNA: TGCGCCAGCAGCTTGAACCTAGCCGGGACAGTTAGCTCTGGGGCCAACGTCCTGACTTTC
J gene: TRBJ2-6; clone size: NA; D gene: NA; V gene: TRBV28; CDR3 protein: CASRRGPGANVLTF; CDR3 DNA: TGTGCCAGCCGGAGGGGGCCTGGGGCCAACGTCCTGACTTTC
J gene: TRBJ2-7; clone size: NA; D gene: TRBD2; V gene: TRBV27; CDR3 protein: CASSSQLAVRSYEQYF; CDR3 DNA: TGTGCCAGCAGTTCCCAACTAGCGGTTCGCTCCTACGAGCAGTACTTC
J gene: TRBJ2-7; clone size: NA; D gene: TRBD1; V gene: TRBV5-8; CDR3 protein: CASSLGTGFSYEQYF; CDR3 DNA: TGTGCCAGCAGCTTGGGGACAGGGTTTTCCTACGAGCAGTACTTC
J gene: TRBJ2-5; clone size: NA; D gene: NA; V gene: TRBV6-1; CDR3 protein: CASSLGPAPQETQYF; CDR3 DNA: TGTGCCAGCAGCTTGGGGCCCGCCCCCCAAGAGACCCAGTACTTC
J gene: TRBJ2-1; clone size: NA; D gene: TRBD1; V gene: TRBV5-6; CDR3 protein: CASSWTGDEQFF; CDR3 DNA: TGTGCCAGCAGCTGGACAGGGGATGAGCAGTTCTTC
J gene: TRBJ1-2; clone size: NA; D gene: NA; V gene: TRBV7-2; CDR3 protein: CASSLAQDYGYTF; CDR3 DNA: TGTGCCAGCAGCTTAGCCCAGGACTATGGCTACACCTTC
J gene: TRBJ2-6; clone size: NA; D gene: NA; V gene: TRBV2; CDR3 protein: CASSEVRGANVLTF; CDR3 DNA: TGTGCCAGCAGTGAAGTCCGTGGGGCCAACGTCCTGACTTTC
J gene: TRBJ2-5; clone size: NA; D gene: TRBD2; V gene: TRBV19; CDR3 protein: CASSGRLALEETQYF; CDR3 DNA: TGTGCCAGTAGTGGACGACTAGCGTTAGAAGAGACCCAGTACTTC
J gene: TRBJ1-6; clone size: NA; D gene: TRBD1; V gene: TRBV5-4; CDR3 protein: CASSLRDRGNNSPLHF; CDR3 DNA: TGTGCCAGCAGCCTCCGGGACAGGGGGAATAATTCACCCCTCCACTTT
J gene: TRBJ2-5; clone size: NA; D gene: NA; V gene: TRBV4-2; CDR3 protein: CASSQARTGQETQYF; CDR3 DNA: TGTGCCAGCAGCCAAGCCCGGACGGGACAAGAGACCCAGTACTTC
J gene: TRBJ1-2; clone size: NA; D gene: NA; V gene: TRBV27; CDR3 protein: CASRLGGARNGYTF; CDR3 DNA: TGTGCCAGCAGACTAGGGGGGGCCCGCAATGGCTACACCTTC
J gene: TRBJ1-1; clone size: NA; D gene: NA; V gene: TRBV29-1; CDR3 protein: CSVEALNTEAFF; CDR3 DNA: TGCAGCGTTGAAGCTCTGAACACTGAAGCTTTCTTT
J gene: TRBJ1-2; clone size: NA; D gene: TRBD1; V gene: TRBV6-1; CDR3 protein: CASSGVQDRVYGYTF; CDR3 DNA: TGTGCCAGCAGCGGGGTCCAGGACAGGGTCTATGGCTACACCTTC
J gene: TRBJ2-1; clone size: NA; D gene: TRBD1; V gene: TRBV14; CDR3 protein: CASSQAQGAIDEQFF; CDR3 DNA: TGTGCCAGCAGCCAAGCTCAGGGGGCGATTGATGAGCAGTTCTTC
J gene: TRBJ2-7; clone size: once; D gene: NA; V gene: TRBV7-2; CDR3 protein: CASSSGTGLYEQYF; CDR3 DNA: TGTGCCAGCAGCTCAGGAACGGGATTATACGAGCAGTACTTC
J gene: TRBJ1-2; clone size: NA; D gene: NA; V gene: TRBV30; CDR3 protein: CAWIEADGYTF; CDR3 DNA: TGTGCCTGGATAGAAGCGGATGGCTACACCTTC
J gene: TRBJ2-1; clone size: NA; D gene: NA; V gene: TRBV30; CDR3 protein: CAWSNLVNEQFF; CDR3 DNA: TGTGCCTGGAGTAATCTAGTCAATGAGCAGTTCTTC
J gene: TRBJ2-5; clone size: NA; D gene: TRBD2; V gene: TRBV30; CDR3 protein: CAWSSSGLQETQYF; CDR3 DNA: TGTGCCTGGAGTTCTAGCGGCCTCCAAGAGACCCAGTACTTC